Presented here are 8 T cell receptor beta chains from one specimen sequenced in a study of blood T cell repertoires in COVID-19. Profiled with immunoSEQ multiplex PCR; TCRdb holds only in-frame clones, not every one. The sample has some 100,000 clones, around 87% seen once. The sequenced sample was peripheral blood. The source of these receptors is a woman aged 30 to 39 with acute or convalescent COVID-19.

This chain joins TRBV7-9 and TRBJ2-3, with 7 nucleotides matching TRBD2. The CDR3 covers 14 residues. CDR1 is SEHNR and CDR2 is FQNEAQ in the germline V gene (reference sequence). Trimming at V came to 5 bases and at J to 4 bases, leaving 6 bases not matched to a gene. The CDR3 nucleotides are TGTGCCAGCAGCGACCGCGGGGGACCAGATACGCAGTATTTT. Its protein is CASSDRGGPDTQYF.

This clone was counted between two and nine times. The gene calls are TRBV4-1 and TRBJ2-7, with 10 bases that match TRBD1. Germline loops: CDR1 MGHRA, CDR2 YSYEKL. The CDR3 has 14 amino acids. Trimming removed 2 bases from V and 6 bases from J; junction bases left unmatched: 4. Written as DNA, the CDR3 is TGCGCCAGCAGCCAACCGGACAGGGGGGGCGAGCAGTACTTC. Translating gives CASSQPDRGGEQYF.

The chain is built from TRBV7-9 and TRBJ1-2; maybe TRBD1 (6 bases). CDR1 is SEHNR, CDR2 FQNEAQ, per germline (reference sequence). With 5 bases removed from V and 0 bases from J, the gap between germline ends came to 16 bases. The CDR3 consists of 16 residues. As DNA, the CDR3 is TGTGCCAGCAGCCCCTTAGGAAGGGACACTAACTATGGCTACACCTTC. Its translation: CASSPLGRDTNYGYTF.

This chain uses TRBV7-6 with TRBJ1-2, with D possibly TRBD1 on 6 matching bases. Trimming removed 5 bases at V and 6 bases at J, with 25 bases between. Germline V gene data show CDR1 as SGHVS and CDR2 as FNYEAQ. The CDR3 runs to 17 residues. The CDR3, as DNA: TGTGCCAGCAGCCCGGGCGACAGGCCCCCGTGGGGTCATGGCTACACCTTC. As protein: CASSPGDRPPWGHGYTF. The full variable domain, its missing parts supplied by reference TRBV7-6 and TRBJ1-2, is GAGVSQSPRYKVTKRGQDVALRCDPISGHVSLYWYRQALGQGPEFLTYFNYEAQQDKSGLPNDRFSAERPEGSISTLTIQRTEQRDSAMYRCASSPGDRPPWGHGYTFGSGTRLTVV.

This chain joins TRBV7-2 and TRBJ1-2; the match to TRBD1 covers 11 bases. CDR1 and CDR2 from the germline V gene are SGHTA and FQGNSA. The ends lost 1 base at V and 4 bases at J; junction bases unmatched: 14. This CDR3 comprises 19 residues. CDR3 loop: CASSLVGGQGGMRGYGYTF. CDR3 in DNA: TGTGCCAGCAGCTTAGTCGGGGGACAGGGGGGAATGCGCGGCTATGGCTACACCTTC.

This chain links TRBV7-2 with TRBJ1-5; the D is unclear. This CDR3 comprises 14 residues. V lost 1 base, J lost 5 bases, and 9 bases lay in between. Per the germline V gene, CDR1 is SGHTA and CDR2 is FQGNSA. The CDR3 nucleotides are TGTGCCAGCAGCTTAGGGCGAGGGCATCAGCCCCAGCATTTT. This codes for CASSLGRGHQPQHF.

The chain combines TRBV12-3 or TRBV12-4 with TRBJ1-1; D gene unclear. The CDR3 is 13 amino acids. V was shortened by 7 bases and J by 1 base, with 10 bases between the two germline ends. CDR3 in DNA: TGTGCCAGCAATTTTGCAGGGAACACTGAAGCTTTCTTT. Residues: CASNFAGNTEAFF.

CDR3 DNA sequence: TGTGCCTGGAGCCTGGGACCGGGGGCCCAGTACTTC. Its protein product is CAWSLGPGAQYF. J is TRBJ2-5 and V is TRBV30; D is possibly TRBD2 (6 bases). The germline V gene has CDR1 GTSNPN and CDR2 SVGIG (reference sequence). The CDR3 sequence is 12 residues long. Trimming pared 3 bases from V and 9 bases from J, leaving 14 bases between.